This entry lists 5 T cell receptor beta chains sequenced from one sample in a study of shared clonotypes between healthy human individuals. Naivety among CD8 cells was defined by CD45RO negativity and positive CCR7 selection, thereby excluding terminally differentiated effector memory CD45RA+ cells. Measured with immunoSEQ multiplex PCR; TCRdb has only the in-frame clones, and not every one. The top ten hold 1.2% of the sample, which has nearly 2 million clones, roughly 94% seen once. Sequencing input: naive CD8+ T cells sorted from blood. The receptors were sampled from a man in his late teens or twenties in good health.

Note on this clone: Other DNA sequences in the sample encode the same CDR3. The chain employs TRBV4-1 and TRBJ2-7, with TRBD2 matching 11 bases. Germline assignment: CDR1 MGHRA and CDR2 YSYEKL. Trimming cost V 2 bases and J 2 bases; bases outside gene matches: 2. The CDR3 length is 15 residues. The CDR3 bases are TGCGCCAGCAGCCAACTAGCGGGAGGCCCCTACGAGCAGTACTTC. As protein: CASSQLAGGPYEQYF.

V gene TRBV7-2 combines with J gene TRBJ2-2, with 7 bases aligning to TRBD2. CDR1 is SGHTA and CDR2 is FQGNSA in the germline V gene. The V and J ends lost 1 base and 3 bases, in that order; junction bases with no gene match: 11. The CDR3 runs to 18 residues. The CDR3 loop is CASSLGVLTSEYTGELFF. In DNA, the CDR3 is TGTGCCAGCAGCTTAGGTGTTCTTACTAGCGAGTACACCGGGGAGCTGTTTTTT. The full variable domain, with the rest looked up from reference TRBV7-2 and TRBJ2-2, is GAGVSQSPSNKVTEKGKDVELRCDPISGHTALYWYRQSLGQGLEFLIYFQGNSAPDKSGLPSDRFSAERTGGSVSTLTIQRTQQEDSAVYLCASSLGVLTSEYTGELFFGEGSRLTVL.

The chain links TRBV4-1 to TRBJ1-1; TRBD1 matches 7 bases. V was clipped by 1 base and J by 0 bases; unmatched bases: 11. Germline lookup yields CDR1 MGHRA and CDR2 YSYEKL. This CDR3 has 18 residues. CDR3 amino acids: CASSQVGGGTDMNTEAFF. CDR3 bases: TGCGCCAGCAGCCAAGTTGGGGGGGGGACAGACATGAACACTGAAGCTTTCTTT.

J is TRBJ2-2 and V is TRBV5-4; D gene unclear. This CDR3 is built from 13 residues. Per germline, CDR1 SGHNT and CDR2 YYREEE (reference sequence). V gave up 6 bases and J gave up 6 bases, with 12 bases separating them. The CDR3: CASKYFGAGELFF. The CDR3 bases are TGTGCCAGCAAATATTTTGGTGCCGGGGAGCTGTTTTTT.

As to this clone: Other nucleotide sequences from this sample produce the same CDR3. The rearrangement links TRBV11-2 to TRBJ2-7; D is uncertain. V lost 1 base to trimming and J lost 3 bases, with 4 bases between them. The CDR3 consists of 12 residues. CDR1 is SGHAT, CDR2 FQNNGV, per germline. CDR3 region: CASSLVGYEQYF. The CDR3 DNA is TGTGCCAGCAGCTTAGTTGGCTACGAGCAGTACTTC.